A single sample gave rise to the 27 T cell receptor beta chains below, sequenced in a study of blood T cell repertoires in COVID-19. Assay: immunoSEQ multiplex PCR; the TCRdb copy retains only in-frame clones and omits some. The sample includes over 100,000 clones, around 89% of them seen just once. Sequenced material: peripheral blood. The receptors stem from a human donor in a cohort sampled during active COVID-19.

V is TRBV2 and J is TRBJ1-2; TRBD1 agrees at 11 bases. The germline CDR1 and CDR2 sequences are SNHLY and FYNNEI. CDR3 length: 14 residues. V lost 6 bases to trimming and J lost 8 bases; unmatched junction nucleotides: 8. The CDR3 bases are TGTGCCAGCAGCCGGGACAGGGGGGCTAGCGGCTACACCTTC. Translation gives CASSRDRGASGYTF.

This chain joins TRBV7-3 and TRBJ2-2; 7 nucleotides match TRBD2. Germline assignment: CDR1 SGHTA and CDR2 FQGTGA. CDR3 length: 17 amino acids. V was clipped by 2 bases and J by 5 bases; unmatched bases: 11. The CDR3 DNA is TGTGCCAGCAGCTTAGTTCCGGGGGGTCGGCCAACCGGGGAGCTGTTTTTT. It is translated as CASSLVPGGRPTGELFF.

A single count supports this clone. The chain combines TRBV5-1 with TRBJ2-1; 13 bases line up with TRBD2. The V segment lost 2 bases and the J segment 5 bases; nucleotides outside the gene matches: 4. The CDR3 contains 16 residues. Germline V CDR1 and CDR2: SGHRS, YFSETQ. The DNA for the CDR3 is TGCGCCAGCAGCTTTAGACTAGCGGGAGGTAACAATGAGCAGTTCTTC. This translates into CASSFRLAGGNNEQFF. Filled out from reference TRBV5-1 and TRBJ2-1, the complete variable domain reads KAGVTQTPRYLIKTRGQQVTLSCSPISGHRSVSWYQQTPGQGLQFLFEYFSETQRNKGNFPGRFSGRQFSNSRSEMNVSTLELGDSALYLCASSFRLAGGNNEQFFGPGTRLTVL.

V usage is TRBV27 and J usage is TRBJ2-7; 7 positions match TRBD2. V lost 5 bases to trimming and J lost 1 base; unmatched junction nucleotides: 11. This CDR3 is built from 16 residues. The V gene's germline CDR1 is MNHEY and CDR2 SMNVEV (reference sequence). CDR3 in DNA: TGTGCCAGCAGTCCTTTTGGGGGGAGGGCATCCTACGAGCAGTACTTC. Protein: CASSPFGGRASYEQYF.

The V gene is TRBV5-5, the J gene TRBJ2-1; no clear D gene. The CDR3 consists of 12 residues. Germline CDR1 SGHKS, CDR2 YYEKEE (reference sequence). Trimming removed 1 base at V and 10 bases at J, with 9 bases between. As DNA, the CDR3 is TGTGCCAGCAGCTTGACAGTCCACGAGCAGTTCTTC. It encodes CASSLTVHEQFF.

The J gene is TRBJ1-5, the V gene TRBV19, with D maybe TRBD1 (6 bases). The CDR3 consists of 12 residues. The germline gives CDR1 LNHDA, CDR2 SQIVND (reference sequence). V was clipped by 6 bases and J by 9 bases, with 12 bases between them. As DNA, the CDR3 is TGTGCCAGTAGACAGGGTCGTGGGCCCCAGCATTTT. Protein: CASRQGRGPQHF. The entire variable domain, with the rest obtained from reference TRBV19 and TRBJ1-5, is as follows: DGGITQSPKYLFRKEGQNVTLSCEQNLNHDAMYWYRQDPGQGLRLIYYSQIVNDFQKGDIAEGYSVSREKKESFPLTVTSAQKNPTAFYLCASRQGRGPQHFGDGTRLSIL.

This clone has a single count. The chain recombines TRBV19 with TRBJ1-5; 11 bases agree with TRBD1. The junction had 3 bases not matched to a gene; V was cut back by 7 bases and J by 7 bases. CDR1 and CDR2 (germline): LNHDA, SQIVND (reference sequence). The CDR3 sequence is 13 residues long. The CDR3 reads CASKGQGVQPQHF. CDR3 nucleotide sequence: TGTGCCAGTAAGGGACAGGGGGTACAGCCCCAGCATTTT.

The chain recombines TRBV10-3 with TRBJ2-2; a weak D match, TRBD1 (6 bases). Per germline, CDR1 ENHRY and CDR2 SYGVKD. The CDR3 contains 15 residues. V lost 4 bases, J lost 3 bases, and 12 bases lay in between. The CDR3, as DNA: TGTGCCATCAGTGGAGGGAACAGGGACACCGGGGAGCTGTTTTTT. Translated, it gives CAISGGNRDTGELFF.

The rearrangement uses TRBV5-1 and TRBJ2-1, with 7 bases aligning to TRBD1. J gave up 0 bases and V 6 bases, and 3 bases lay outside the gene matches. The V gene's germline CDR1 is SGHRS and CDR2 YFSETQ. This CDR3 is 14 amino acids long. For the CDR3, the DNA is TGCGCCAGCAAGACAGGGAGCTCCTACAATGAGCAGTTCTTC. It is translated as CASKTGSSYNEQFF.

This clone has just a few counts. V usage is TRBV19 and J usage is TRBJ2-2; D may be TRBD1 (5 bases). The germline gives CDR1 LNHDA, CDR2 SQIVND (reference sequence). V was cut by 1 base and J by 3 bases, with 9 bases left in between. The CDR3 consists of 15 residues. DNA of the CDR3: TGTGCCAGTAGTATAGTGGACACTCACACCGGGGAGCTGTTTTTT. This gives the protein CASSIVDTHTGELFF.

This clone was observed once. The chain has TRBV25-1 and TRBJ1-4; maybe TRBD1 (5 bases). Trimming cost V 8 bases and J 12 bases, with 19 bases left between them. Per germline, CDR1 MGHDK and CDR2 SYGVNS. The CDR3 is 13 amino acids. For the CDR3, the DNA is TGTGCCAGCGCGCCGGGACTACCTTCAGAACTGTTTTTT. It yields the protein CASAPGLPSELFF.

The rearrangement uses TRBV18 and TRBJ2-1; TRBD2 matches at 13 bases. Germline V gives CDR1 KGHSH, CDR2 LQKENI. J gave up 4 bases and V 5 bases, and 11 bases lay outside the gene matches. There are 18 residues in the CDR3. CDR3 residues: CASSWAELAGGRYNEQFF. Here the CDR3 DNA reads TGTGCCAGCTCATGGGCTGAACTAGCGGGAGGGAGATACAATGAGCAGTTCTTC.

The rearrangement links TRBV9 to TRBJ2-3; maybe TRBD2 (5 bases). The CDR3 runs 13 residues. Per germline, CDR1 SGDLS and CDR2 YYNGEE. Trimming left V 2 bases short and J 3 bases short, with 7 bases between. The CDR3 protein is CASSVGVTDTQYF. Here the CDR3 DNA reads TGTGCCAGCAGCGTCGGGGTGACAGATACGCAGTATTTT. Filled out from reference TRBV9 and TRBJ2-3, the complete variable domain reads DSGVTQTPKHLITATGQRVTLRCSPRSGDLSVYWYQQSLDQGLQFLIQYYNGEERAKGNILERFSAQQFPDLHSELNLSSLELGDSALYFCASSVGVTDTQYFGPGTRLTVL.

The chain combines TRBV12-3 or TRBV12-4 with TRBJ1-1; tentatively, D is TRBD1 (5 bases). The CDR3 spans 12 residues. The V end was cut by 1 base, the J end by 6 bases, with 6 bases between. CDR3 sequence: CASSLVRAEAFF. CDR3 sequence (DNA): TGTGCCAGCAGTTTAGTCAGGGCTGAAGCTTTCTTT.

This clone appeared once. This chain connects TRBV9 to TRBJ2-5; 9 nucleotides match TRBD1. Per germline, CDR1 SGDLS and CDR2 YYNGEE. J gave up 4 bases and V 3 bases, and 7 bases lay outside the gene matches. This CDR3 is 15 amino acids long. The CDR3 reads CASSAQGAFVETQYF. The CDR3 DNA sequence: TGTGCCAGCAGCGCACAGGGGGCGTTTGTAGAGACCCAGTACTTC.

The chain is built from TRBV5-6 and TRBJ2-1, with a weak D call TRBD2 (6 bases). V was trimmed by 7 bases and J by 0 bases, leaving 17 bases between them. In germline, CDR1 is SGHDT, CDR2 YYEEEE. CDR3 length: 16 amino acids. Written as DNA, the CDR3 is TGTGCCAGCGGCTCGGACGGGGGATCCTCCTACAATGAGCAGTTCTTC. This translates into CASGSDGGSSYNEQFF.

The CDR3 DNA reads TGTGCCAGCGGGGGAGGGGAGCGCGGGGAGACCCAGTACTTC. This codes for CASGGGERGETQYF. This chain uses TRBV6-4 with TRBJ2-5; 7 nucleotides agree with TRBD2. This CDR3 has 14 residues. Looked up from germline, CDR1 is MRHNA and CDR2 is SNTAGT. After removal of 8 bases from V and 5 bases from J, the junction contained 11 bases not matched to a gene.

This chain connects TRBV24-1 to TRBJ2-2; tentatively, D is TRBD2 (6 bases). V was clipped by 1 base and J by 5 bases, with 10 bases between them. Germline CDR1 KGHDR, CDR2 SFDVKD. There are 15 residues in the CDR3. Written as DNA, the CDR3 is TGTGCCACCAGTGATTTACGGGGGAGTACCGGGGAGCTGTTTTTT. It specifies CATSDLRGSTGELFF.

This rearrangement joins TRBV5-1 to TRBJ1-3; no firm D call. CDR3 size: 14 residues. Germline V lookup: CDR1 SGHRS, CDR2 YFSETQ. V shed 4 bases and J shed 2 bases, with 10 bases lying between them. The CDR3 nucleotides read TGCGCCAGCAGCCCAGGTGAAGCTGGAAACACCATATATTTT. This gives the protein CASSPGEAGNTIYF. The full variable domain, completed using reference TRBV5-1 and TRBJ1-3, is KAGVTQTPRYLIKTRGQQVTLSCSPISGHRSVSWYQQTPGQGLQFLFEYFSETQRNKGNFPGRFSGRQFSNSRSEMNVSTLELGDSALYLCASSPGEAGNTIYFGEGSWLTVV.

The chain uses TRBV24-1 and TRBJ2-7; tentative D call: TRBD1 (6 bases). Germline V gene lookup returns CDR1 KGHDR and CDR2 SFDVKD. This CDR3 comprises 13 residues. Between the trimmed V and J ends, which lost 5 bases and 4 bases, there was a span of 11 bases. CDR3 protein: CATSVTGRYEQYF. The CDR3 coding sequence is TGTGCCACCAGTGTGACAGGACGATACGAGCAGTACTTC.

This clone has ten or more counts. The genes are TRBV2 and TRBJ1-6; the D is unclear. V was cut by 3 bases and J by 7 bases, with 4 bases left in between. The CDR3 sequence is 12 residues long. From germline, CDR1 is SNHLY and CDR2 FYNNEI. CDR3 in DNA: TGTGCCAGCAGTGACGGGAATTCACCCCTCCACTTT. This gives the protein CASSDGNSPLHF. Based on the CDR3 plus reference TRBV2 and TRBJ1-6, the full variable domain is EPEVTQTPSHQVTQMGQEVILRCVPISNHLYFYWYRQILGQKVEFLVSFYNNEISEKSEIFDDQFSVERPDGSNFTLKIRSTKLEDSAMYFCASSDGNSPLHFGNGTRLTVT.

V is TRBV4-1 and J is TRBJ2-7; 8 bases map to TRBD1. The CDR3 covers 15 residues. With 4 bases clipped from V and 2 bases from J, the junction kept 7 bases outside the gene matches. Germline CDR1 reads MGHRA; CDR2 reads YSYEKL. The CDR3 protein is CASSPGQGTPYEQYF. CDR3 sequence (DNA): TGCGCCAGCAGCCCAGGACAGGGTACGCCCTACGAGCAGTACTTC.

The gene calls are TRBV7-9 and TRBJ2-2; 11 nucleotides align to TRBD2. The CDR3 is made up of 15 amino acids. The germline V gene encodes CDR1 SEHNR and CDR2 FQNEAQ (reference sequence). Trimming removed 4 bases from V and 5 bases from J; junction bases left unmatched: 3. CDR3 loop: CASSSGLAATGELFF. CDR3 nucleotides: TGTGCCAGCAGCTCGGGACTAGCGGCGACCGGGGAGCTGTTTTTT.

V is TRBV28 and J is TRBJ2-2; no firm D call. In germline, CDR1 is MDHEN, CDR2 SYDVKM. With 2 bases removed from V and 3 bases from J, the gap between germline ends came to 10 bases. This CDR3 spans 15 amino acids. The CDR3 nucleotides read TGTGCCAGCAGTTTAGGGCTGTCCTACACCGGGGAGCTGTTTTTT. Translated: CASSLGLSYTGELFF. Filled out from reference TRBV28 and TRBJ2-2, the complete variable domain reads DVKVTQSSRYLVKRTGEKVFLECVQDMDHENMFWYRQDPGLGLRLIYFSYDVKMKEKGDIPEGYSVSREKKERFSLILESASTNQTSMYLCASSLGLSYTGELFFGEGSRLTVL.

The chain joins TRBV5-6 to TRBJ1-6; D gene unclear. The germline V and J ends were trimmed by 4 bases and 9 bases, with 17 bases remaining between them. Germline V gene data show CDR1 as SGHDT and CDR2 as YYEEEE. The CDR3 contains 15 residues. The CDR3: CASSLPRLDSSPLHF. As DNA, the CDR3 is TGTGCCAGCAGCCTCCCGCGACTGGATTCTTCACCCCTCCACTTT.

This clone was recorded once. V gene TRBV5-1 combines with J gene TRBJ1-5; D call uncertain. Deletions cut 5 bases from V and 2 bases from J, with 11 bases between. The CDR3 contains 14 residues. Per the germline V gene, CDR1 is SGHRS and CDR2 is YFSETQ. CDR3 sequence: CASSRGTGNQPQHF. CDR3 sequence (DNA): TGCGCCAGCAGTCGGGGTACCGGCAATCAGCCCCAGCATTTT.

The chain uses TRBV7-9 and TRBJ2-2; TRBD2 is a possible D gene (5 bases). This CDR3 spans 17 amino acids. V gave up 4 bases and J gave up 7 bases, with 22 bases separating them. CDR1 is SEHNR, CDR2 FQNEAQ, per germline (reference sequence). The CDR3 nucleotides read TGTGCCAGCAGCTCATTGGGTACGCCCCTAGCAGGCGGGGAGCTGTTTTTT. It specifies CASSSLGTPLAGGELFF.